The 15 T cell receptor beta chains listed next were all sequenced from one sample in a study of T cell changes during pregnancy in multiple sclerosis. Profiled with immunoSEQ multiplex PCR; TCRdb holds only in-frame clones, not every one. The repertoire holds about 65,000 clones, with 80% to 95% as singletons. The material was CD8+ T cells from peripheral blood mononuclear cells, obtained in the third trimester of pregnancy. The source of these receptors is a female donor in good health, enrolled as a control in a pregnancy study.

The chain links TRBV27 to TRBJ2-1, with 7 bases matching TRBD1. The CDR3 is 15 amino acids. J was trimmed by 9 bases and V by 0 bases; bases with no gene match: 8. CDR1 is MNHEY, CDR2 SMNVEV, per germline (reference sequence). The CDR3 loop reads CASSLSRTGKSEQFF. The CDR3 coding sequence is TGTGCCAGCAGTTTATCTAGGACAGGCAAGAGTGAGCAGTTCTTC.

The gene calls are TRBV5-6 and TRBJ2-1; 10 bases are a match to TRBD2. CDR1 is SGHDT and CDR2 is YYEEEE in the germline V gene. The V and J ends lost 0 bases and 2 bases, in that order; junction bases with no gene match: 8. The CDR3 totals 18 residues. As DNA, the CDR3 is TGTGCCAGCAGCTTGGTTCTAGCGGGGGCTTCTCCCTACAATGAGCAGTTCTTC. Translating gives CASSLVLAGASPYNEQFF.

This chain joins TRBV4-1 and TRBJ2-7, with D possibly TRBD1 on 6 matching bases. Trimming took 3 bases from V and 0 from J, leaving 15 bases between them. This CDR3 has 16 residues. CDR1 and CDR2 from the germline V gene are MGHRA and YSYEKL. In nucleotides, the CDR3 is TGCGCCAGCAGCCAGGGGGCGGCTTCCAGCTCCTACGAGCAGTACTTC. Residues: CASSQGAASSSYEQYF.

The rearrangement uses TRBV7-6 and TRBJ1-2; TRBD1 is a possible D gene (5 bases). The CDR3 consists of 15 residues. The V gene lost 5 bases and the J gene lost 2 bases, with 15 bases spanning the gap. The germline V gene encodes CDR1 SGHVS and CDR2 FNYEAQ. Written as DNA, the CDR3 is TGTGCCAGCAGCCCCCACACATCAGGGAACTATGGCTACACCTTC. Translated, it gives CASSPHTSGNYGYTF.

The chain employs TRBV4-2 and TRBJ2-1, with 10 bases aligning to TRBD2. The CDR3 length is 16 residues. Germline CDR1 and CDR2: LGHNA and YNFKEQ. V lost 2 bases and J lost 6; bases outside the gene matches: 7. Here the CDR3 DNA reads TGTGCCAGCAGCCAATCCACTAGCGGGGAGGTCAATGAGCAGTTCTTC. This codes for CASSQSTSGEVNEQFF.

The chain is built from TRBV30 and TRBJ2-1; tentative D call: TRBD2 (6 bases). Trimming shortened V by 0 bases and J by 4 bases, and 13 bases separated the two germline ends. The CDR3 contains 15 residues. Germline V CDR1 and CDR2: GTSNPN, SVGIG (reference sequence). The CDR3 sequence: CAWSVGPGTYNEQFF. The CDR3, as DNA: TGTGCCTGGAGTGTAGGGCCGGGGACTTACAATGAGCAGTTCTTC.

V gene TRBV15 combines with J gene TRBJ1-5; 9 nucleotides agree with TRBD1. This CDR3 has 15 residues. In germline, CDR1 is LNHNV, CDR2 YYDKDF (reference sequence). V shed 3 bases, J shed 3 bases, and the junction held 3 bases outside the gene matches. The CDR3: CATSRGTGNNQPQHF. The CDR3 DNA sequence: TGTGCCACCAGCAGGGGGACAGGGAACAATCAGCCCCAGCATTTT.

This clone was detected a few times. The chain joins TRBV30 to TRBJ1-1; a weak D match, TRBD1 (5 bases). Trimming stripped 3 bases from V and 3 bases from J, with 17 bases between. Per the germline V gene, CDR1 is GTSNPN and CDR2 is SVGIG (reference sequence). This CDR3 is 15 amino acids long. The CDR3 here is CAWSSGDSSYTEAFF. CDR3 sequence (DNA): TGTGCCTGGAGCTCGGGCGACAGTAGTTACACTGAAGCTTTCTTT.

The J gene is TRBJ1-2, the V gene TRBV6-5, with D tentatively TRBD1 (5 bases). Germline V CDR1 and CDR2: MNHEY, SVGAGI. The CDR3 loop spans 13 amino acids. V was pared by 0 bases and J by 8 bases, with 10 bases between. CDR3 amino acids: CASSYSRVEGYTF. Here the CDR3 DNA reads TGTGCCAGCAGTTACTCCAGGGTTGAGGGCTACACCTTC.

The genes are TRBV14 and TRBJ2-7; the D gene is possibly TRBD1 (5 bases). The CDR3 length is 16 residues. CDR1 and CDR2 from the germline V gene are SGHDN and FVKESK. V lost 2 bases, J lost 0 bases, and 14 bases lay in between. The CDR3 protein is CASSQSRAISSYEQYF. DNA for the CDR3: TGTGCCAGCAGCCAATCCAGGGCCATAAGCTCCTACGAGCAGTACTTC.

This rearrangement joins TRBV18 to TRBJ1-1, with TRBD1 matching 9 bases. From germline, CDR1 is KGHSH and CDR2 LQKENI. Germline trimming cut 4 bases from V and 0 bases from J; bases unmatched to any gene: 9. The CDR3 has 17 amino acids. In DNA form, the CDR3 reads TGTGCCAGCTCACGTCGGGGAGGGACAGGGATGAACACTGAAGCTTTCTTT. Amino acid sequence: CASSRRGGTGMNTEAFF.

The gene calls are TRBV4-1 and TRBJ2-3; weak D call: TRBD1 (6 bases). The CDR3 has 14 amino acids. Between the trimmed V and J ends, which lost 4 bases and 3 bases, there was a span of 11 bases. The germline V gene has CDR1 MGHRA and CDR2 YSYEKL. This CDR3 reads CASSRMQGTDTQYF. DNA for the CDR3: TGCGCCAGCAGCCGCATGCAGGGGACAGATACGCAGTATTTT.

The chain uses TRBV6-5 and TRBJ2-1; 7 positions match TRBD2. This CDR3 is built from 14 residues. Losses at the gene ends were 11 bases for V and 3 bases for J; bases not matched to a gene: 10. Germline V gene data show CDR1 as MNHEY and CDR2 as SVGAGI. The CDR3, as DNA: TGTGCCGCTTGGTCGCGGGGGATCTACAATGAGCAGTTCTTC. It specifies CAAWSRGIYNEQFF.

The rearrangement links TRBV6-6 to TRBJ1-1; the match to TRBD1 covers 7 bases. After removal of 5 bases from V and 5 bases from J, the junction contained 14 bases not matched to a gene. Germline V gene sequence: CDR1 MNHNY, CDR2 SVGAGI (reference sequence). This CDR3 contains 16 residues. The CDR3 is CASSPLTGPFETEAFF. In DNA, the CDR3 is TGTGCCAGCAGTCCACTGACAGGGCCCTTTGAGACTGAAGCTTTCTTT.

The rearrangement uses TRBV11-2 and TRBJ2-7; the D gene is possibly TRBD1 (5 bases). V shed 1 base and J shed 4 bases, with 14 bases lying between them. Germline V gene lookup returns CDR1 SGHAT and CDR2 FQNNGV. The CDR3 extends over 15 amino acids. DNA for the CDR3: TGTGCCAGCAGCTTAGTAAAGTTACAGGATTACGAGCAGTACTTC. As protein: CASSLVKLQDYEQYF.